This T cell receptor (beta chain) comes out of a study of molecular identifiers for immune sequencing clone quantification. Study-level findings and limits: Clones carrying above 20 RNA copies accounted for over 99% of effector molecules, under 1% in naive cells.

Preparation of the bulk TCR libraries relied on previously described methods and listed TCR primers. MiXCR was run by TCRdb on the PCR reads, yielding one entry per CDR3 protein. The sample yields more than 300,000 distinct CDR3 sequences, around a fifth seen once. This clonotype was detected many times. Antigen specificity is unknown. CDR1 is SGDLS, CDR2 YYNGEE, per germline. CDR3 length: 14 amino acids. The junction had 1 base not matched to a gene; V was cut back by 0 bases and J by 6 bases. This chain joins TRBV9 and TRBJ2-2; TRBD1 matches 8 bases. The sequenced material came from naive CD8+ T cells from blood, with Jurkat cell RNA spiked in. The subset: FACS-sorted CD8+CD4-CCR7+CD45RA+ naive T cells. The source of this sequence is a human donor in good health. Some libraries in this study had Jurkat cell RNA spiked in. CDR3 region: CASSVGQGSGELFF. The CDR3 nucleotides read TGTGCCAGCAGCGTAGGACAGGGGTCCGGGGAGCTGTTTTTT.